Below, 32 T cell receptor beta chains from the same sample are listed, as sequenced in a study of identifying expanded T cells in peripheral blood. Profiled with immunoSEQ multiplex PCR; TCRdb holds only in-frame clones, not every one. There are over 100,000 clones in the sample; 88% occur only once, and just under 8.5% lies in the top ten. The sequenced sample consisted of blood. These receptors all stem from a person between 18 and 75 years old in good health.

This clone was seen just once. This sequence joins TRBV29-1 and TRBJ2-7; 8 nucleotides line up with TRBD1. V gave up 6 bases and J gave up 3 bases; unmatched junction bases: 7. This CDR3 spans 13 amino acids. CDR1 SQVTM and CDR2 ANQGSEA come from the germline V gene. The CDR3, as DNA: TGCAGCGTGGGGACAGGCGGATTCTACGAGCAGTACTTC. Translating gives CSVGTGGFYEQYF.

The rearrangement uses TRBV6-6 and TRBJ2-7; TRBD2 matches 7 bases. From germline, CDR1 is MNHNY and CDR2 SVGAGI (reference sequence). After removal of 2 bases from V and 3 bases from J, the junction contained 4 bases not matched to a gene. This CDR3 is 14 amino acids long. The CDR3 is CASSYGLDRYEQYF. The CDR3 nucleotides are TGTGCCAGCAGTTACGGACTAGACCGCTACGAGCAGTACTTC.

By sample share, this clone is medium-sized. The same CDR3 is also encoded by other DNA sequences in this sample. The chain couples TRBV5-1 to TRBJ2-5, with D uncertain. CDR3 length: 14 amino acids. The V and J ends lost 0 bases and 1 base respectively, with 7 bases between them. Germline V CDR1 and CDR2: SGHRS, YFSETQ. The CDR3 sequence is CASSLVSSQETQYF. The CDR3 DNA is TGCGCCAGCAGCTTGGTGAGTTCCCAAGAGACCCAGTACTTC.

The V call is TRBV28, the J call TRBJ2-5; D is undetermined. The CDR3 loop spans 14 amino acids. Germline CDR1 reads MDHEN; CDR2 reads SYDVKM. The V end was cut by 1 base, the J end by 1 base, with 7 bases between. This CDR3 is CASSLYLPQETQYF. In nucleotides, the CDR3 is TGTGCCAGCAGTTTATATCTTCCCCAAGAGACCCAGTACTTC. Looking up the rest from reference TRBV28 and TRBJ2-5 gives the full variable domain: DVKVTQSSRYLVKRTGEKVFLECVQDMDHENMFWYRQDPGLGLRLIYFSYDVKMKEKGDIPEGYSVSREKKERFSLILESASTNQTSMYLCASSLYLPQETQYFGPGTRLLVL.

The CDR3, as DNA: TGCGCCAGCAGCTTGGACAGACTCTATGGCTACACCTTC. Translated, it gives CASSLDRLYGYTF. The chain is built from TRBV5-1 and TRBJ1-2; D unresolved. Germline-derived CDR1 and CDR2 are SGHRS and YFSETQ. This CDR3 has 13 residues. With 0 bases removed from V and 4 bases from J, the gap between germline ends came to 7 bases. Complete variable domain (other parts from reference TRBV5-1 and TRBJ1-2): KAGVTQTPRYLIKTRGQQVTLSCSPISGHRSVSWYQQTPGQGLQFLFEYFSETQRNKGNFPGRFSGRQFSNSRSEMNVSTLELGDSALYLCASSLDRLYGYTFGSGTRLTVV.

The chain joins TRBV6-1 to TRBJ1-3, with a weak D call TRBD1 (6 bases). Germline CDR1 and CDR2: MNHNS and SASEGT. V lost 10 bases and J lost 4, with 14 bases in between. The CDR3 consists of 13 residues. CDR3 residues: CATGQLTGNTIYF. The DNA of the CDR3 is TGTGCCACCGGACAGTTAACGGGAAACACCATATATTTT.

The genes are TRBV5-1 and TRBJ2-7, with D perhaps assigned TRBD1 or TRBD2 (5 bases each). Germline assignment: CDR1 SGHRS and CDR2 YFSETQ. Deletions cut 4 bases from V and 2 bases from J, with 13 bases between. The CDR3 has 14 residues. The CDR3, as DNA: TGCGCCAGCAGCCCTTGGGACGGTGCCTACGAGCAGTACTTC. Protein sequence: CASSPWDGAYEQYF.

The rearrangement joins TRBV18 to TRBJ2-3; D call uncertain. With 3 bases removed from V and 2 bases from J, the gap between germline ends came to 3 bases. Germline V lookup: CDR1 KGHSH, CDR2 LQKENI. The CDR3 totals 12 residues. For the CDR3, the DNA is TGTGCCAGCTCACCCGACACAGATACGCAGTATTTT. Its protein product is CASSPDTDTQYF.

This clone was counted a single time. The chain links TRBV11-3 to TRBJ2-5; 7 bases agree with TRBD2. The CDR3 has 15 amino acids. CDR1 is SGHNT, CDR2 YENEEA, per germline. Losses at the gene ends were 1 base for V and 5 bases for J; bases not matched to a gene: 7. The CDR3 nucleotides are TGTGCCAGCAGCTTAGGCCGGACTAGGGGCGAGACCCAGTACTTC. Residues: CASSLGRTRGETQYF.

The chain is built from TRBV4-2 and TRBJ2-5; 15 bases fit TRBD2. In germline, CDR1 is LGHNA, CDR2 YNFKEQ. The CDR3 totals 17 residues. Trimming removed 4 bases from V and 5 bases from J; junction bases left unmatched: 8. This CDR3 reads CASSRGLAGGSVETQYF. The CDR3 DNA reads TGTGCCAGCAGCCGTGGACTAGCGGGGGGGTCGGTGGAGACCCAGTACTTC.

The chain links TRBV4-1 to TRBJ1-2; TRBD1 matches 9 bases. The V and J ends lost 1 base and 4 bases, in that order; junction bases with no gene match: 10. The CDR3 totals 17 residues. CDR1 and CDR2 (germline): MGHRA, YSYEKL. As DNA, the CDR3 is TGCGCCAGCAGCCAAGTTTTGTGGGGACAGGGAGGCTATGGCTACACCTTC. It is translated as CASSQVLWGQGGYGYTF.

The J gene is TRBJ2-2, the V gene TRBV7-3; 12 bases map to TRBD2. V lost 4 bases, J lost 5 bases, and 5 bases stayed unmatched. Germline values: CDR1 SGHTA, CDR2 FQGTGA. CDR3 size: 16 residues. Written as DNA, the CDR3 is TGTGCCAGCAGCTCCGGGACTAGCGGGCCGACCGGGGAGCTGTTTTTT. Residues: CASSSGTSGPTGELFF.

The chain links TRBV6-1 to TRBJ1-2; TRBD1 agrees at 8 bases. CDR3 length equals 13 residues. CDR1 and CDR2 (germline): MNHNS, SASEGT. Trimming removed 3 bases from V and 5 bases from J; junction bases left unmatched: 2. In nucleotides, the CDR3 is TGTGCCAGCAGTGACCGGACAGGGTATGGCTACACCTTC. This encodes CASSDRTGYGYTF.

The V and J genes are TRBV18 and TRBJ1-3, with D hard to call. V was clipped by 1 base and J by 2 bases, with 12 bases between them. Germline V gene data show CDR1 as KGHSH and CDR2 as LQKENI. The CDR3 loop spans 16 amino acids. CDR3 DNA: TGTGCCAGCTCACCACGGGCTACAGCCGCTGGAAACACCATATATTTT. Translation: CASSPRATAAGNTIYF.

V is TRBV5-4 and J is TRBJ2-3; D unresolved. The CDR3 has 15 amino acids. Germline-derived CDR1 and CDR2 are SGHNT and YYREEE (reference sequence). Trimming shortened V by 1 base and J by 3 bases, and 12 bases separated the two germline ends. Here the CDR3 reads CASSLRPEVTDTQYF. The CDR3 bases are TGTGCCAGCAGCTTGAGGCCGGAAGTAACAGATACGCAGTATTTT.

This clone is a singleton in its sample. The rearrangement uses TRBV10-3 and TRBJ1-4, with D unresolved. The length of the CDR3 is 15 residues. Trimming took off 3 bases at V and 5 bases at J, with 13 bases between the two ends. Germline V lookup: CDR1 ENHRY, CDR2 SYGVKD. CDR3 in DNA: TGTGCCATCAGTGATGGAGACTTCGGAAATGAAAAACTGTTTTTT. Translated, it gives CAISDGDFGNEKLFF.

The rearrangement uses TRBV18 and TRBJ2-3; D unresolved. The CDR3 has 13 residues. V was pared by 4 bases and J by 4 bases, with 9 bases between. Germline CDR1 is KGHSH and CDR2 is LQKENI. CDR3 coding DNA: TGTGCCAGCTCACGGGATTTGCCAGATACGCAGTATTTT. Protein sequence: CASSRDLPDTQYF.

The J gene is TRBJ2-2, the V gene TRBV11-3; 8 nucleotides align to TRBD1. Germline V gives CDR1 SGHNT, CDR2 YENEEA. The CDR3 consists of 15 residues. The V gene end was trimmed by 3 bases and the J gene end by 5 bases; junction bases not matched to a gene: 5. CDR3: CASSFGQGLTGELFF. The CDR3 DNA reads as TGTGCCAGCAGCTTCGGACAGGGCCTGACCGGGGAGCTGTTTTTT.

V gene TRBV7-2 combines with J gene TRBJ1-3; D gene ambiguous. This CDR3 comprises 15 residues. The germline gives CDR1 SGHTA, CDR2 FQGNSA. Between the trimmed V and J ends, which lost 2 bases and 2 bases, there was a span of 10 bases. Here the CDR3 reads CASSLLVTAGNTIYF. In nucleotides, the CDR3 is TGTGCCAGCAGCTTATTGGTAACTGCTGGAAACACCATATATTTT.

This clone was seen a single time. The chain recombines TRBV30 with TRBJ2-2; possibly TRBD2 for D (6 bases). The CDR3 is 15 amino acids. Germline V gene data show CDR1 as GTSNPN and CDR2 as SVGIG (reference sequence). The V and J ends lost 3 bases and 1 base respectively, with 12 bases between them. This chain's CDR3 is CAWRTTSKNTGELFF. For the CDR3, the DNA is TGTGCCTGGAGGACGACTAGTAAGAACACCGGGGAGCTGTTTTTT.

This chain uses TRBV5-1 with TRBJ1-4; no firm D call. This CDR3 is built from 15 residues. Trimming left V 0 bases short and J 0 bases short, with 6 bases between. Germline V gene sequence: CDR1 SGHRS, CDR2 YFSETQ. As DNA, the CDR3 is TGCGCCAGCAGCTTGGCGGTCGCAACTAATGAAAAACTGTTTTTT. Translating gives CASSLAVATNEKLFF.

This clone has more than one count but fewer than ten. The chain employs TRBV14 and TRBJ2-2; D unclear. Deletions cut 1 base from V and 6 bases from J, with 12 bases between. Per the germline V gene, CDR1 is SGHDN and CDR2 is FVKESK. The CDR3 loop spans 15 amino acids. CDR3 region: CASSQGLRDAGELFF. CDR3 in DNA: TGTGCCAGCAGCCAAGGTCTGAGAGACGCCGGGGAGCTGTTTTTT. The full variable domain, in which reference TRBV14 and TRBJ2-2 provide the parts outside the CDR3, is EAGVTQFPSHSVIEKGQTVTLRCDPISGHDNLYWYRRVMGKEIKFLLHFVKESKQDESGMPNNRFLAERTGGTYSTLKVQPAELEDSGVYFCASSQGLRDAGELFFGEGSRLTVL.

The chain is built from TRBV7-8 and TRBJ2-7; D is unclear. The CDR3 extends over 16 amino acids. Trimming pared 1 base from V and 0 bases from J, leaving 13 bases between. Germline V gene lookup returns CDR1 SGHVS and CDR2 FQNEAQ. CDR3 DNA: TGTGCCAGCAGCTTAGTTGAGACAAGCCACTCCTACGAGCAGTACTTC. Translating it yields CASSLVETSHSYEQYF.

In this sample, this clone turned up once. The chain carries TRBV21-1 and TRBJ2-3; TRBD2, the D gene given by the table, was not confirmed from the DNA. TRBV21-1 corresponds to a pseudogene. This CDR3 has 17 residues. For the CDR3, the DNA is TGTGCCAGCAGCACTGCCACACGTAGCGGGATCACAGATACGCAGTATTTT. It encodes CASSTATRSGITDTQYF.

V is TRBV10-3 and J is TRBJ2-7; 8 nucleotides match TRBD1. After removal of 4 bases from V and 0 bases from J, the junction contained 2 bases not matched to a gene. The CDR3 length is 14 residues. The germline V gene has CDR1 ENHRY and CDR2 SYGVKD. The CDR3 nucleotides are TGTGCCATCAGTGGGACAGGGAGCTCCTACGAGCAGTACTTC. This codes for CAISGTGSSYEQYF.

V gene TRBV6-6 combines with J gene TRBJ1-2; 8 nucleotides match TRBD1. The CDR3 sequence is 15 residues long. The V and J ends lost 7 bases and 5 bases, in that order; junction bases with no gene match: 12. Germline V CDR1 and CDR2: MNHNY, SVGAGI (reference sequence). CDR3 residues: CASTAGTGASYGYTF. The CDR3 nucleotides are TGTGCCAGCACAGCGGGGACAGGAGCCTCATATGGCTACACCTTC.

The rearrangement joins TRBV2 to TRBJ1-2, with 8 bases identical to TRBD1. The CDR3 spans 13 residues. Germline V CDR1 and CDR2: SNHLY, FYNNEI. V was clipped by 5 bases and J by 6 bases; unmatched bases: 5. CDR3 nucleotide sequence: TGTGCCAGCAGTAACAGGGGGACGAATGGCTACACCTTC. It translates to CASSNRGTNGYTF.

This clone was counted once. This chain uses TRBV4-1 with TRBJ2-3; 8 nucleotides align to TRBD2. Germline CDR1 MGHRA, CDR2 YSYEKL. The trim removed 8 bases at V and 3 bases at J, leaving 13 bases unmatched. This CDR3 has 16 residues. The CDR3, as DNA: TGCGCCAGCGCGCGAAGCGGGAGAATTGTAACAGATACGCAGTATTTT. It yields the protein CASARSGRIVTDTQYF.

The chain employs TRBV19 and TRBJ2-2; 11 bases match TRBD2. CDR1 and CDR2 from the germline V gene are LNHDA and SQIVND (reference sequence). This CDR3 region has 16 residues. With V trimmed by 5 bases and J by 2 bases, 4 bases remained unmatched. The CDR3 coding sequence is TGTGCCAGTAGTCCCAGACTAGCGGGAAACACCGGGGAGCTGTTTTTT. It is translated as CASSPRLAGNTGELFF.

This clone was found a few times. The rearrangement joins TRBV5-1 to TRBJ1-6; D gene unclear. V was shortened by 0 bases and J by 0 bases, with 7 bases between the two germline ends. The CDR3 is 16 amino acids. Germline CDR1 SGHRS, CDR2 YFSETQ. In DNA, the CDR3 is TGCGCCAGCAGCTTGGGGGCGGGCTCCTATAATTCACCCCTCCACTTT. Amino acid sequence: CASSLGAGSYNSPLHF.

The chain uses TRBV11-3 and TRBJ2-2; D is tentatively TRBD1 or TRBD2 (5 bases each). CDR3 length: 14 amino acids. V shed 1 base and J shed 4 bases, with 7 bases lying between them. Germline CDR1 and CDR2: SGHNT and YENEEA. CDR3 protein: CASSLGGSTGELFF. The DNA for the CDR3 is TGTGCCAGCAGCTTAGGGGGGAGCACCGGGGAGCTGTTTTTT.

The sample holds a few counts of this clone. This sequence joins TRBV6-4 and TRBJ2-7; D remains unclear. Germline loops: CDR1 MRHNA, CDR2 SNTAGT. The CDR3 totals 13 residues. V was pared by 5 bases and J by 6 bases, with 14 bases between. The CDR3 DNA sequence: TGTGCCAGCAGTTCTACACGGTGCGGCGAGCAGTACTTC. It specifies CASSSTRCGEQYF.